The source of this T cell receptor beta chain is a study of T cell changes during pregnancy in multiple sclerosis. The germline gives CDR1 MNHEY, CDR2 SMNVEV (reference sequence). This CDR3 region has 13 residues. The trim removed 8 bases at V and 5 bases at J, leaving 5 bases unmatched. Using immunoSEQ multiplex PCR, the repertoire was profiled, and TCRdb retains in-frame clones only, with some absent. The sample includes 70,000 to 95,000 clones, roughly 90% of them seen just once. The gene calls are TRBV27 and TRBJ2-3, with 9 nucleotides matching TRBD2. Sequenced here: peripheral blood, sampled before pregnancy. The sequence derives from a female donor with multiple sclerosis, enrolled in a pregnancy study. As DNA, the CDR3 is TGTGCCAGCTGGCGCGGGGGGGAAGATACGCAGTATTTT. Translating it yields CASWRGGEDTQYF.